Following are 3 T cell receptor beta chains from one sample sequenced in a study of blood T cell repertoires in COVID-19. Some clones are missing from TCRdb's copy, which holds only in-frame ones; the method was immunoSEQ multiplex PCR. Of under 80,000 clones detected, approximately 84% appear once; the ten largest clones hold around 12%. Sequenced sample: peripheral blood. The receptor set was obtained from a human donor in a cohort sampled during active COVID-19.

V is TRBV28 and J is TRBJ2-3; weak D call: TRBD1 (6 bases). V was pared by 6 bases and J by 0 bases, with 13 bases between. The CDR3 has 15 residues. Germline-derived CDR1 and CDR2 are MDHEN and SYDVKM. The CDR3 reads CASSSQGTSTDTQYF. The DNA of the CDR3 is TGTGCCAGCAGCTCACAGGGAACTAGCACAGATACGCAGTATTTT.

The CDR3 region has the DNA TGTGCCAGCAGCTTCGGACAGGGACGAGGAGGCACTGAAGCTTTCTTT. It yields the protein CASSFGQGRGGTEAFF. V and J are TRBV7-2 and TRBJ1-1; 8 bases agree with TRBD1. This CDR3 spans 16 amino acids. The J segment lost 4 bases and the V segment lost 3 bases, leaving 10 bases of the junction unmatched. Germline loops: CDR1 SGHTA, CDR2 FQGNSA.

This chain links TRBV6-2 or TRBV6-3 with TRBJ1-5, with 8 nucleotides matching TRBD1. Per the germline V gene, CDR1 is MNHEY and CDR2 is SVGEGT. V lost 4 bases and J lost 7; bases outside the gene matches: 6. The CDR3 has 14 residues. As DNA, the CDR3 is TGTGCCAGCAGTTCCAGGACAGGGTTACAGCCCCAGCATTTT. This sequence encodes CASSSRTGLQPQHF.